Shown below are 4 T cell receptor beta chains from a single sample sequenced in a study of blood T cell repertoires in COVID-19. Generated by immunoSEQ multiplex PCR, the TCRdb table keeps only in-frame clones and is missing some. The data show about 230,000 clones, with roughly 80% seen just once and 6.5% to 8.5% held by the top ten. Sequencing input: peripheral blood. The source of these receptors is an elderly woman with COVID-19, enrolled during active disease.

The V call is TRBV4-2, the J call TRBJ2-7; TRBD2 aligns across 8 bases. There are 16 residues in the CDR3. The germline CDR1 and CDR2 sequences are LGHNA and YNFKEQ. V lost 4 bases and J lost 2; bases outside the gene matches: 10. CDR3 sequence (DNA): TGTGCCAGCAGCCCGATAATTAGCGGGAACACCTACGAGCAGTACTTC. It is translated as CASSPIISGNTYEQYF.

A single count supports this clone. CDR3 sequence reads: CASRLPGRAGTQYF. The CDR3 bases are TGTGCCAGCAGACTACCAGGGAGGGCCGGGACCCAGTACTTC. This rearrangement joins TRBV2 to TRBJ2-5, with TRBD2 matching over 7 bases. Unmatched junction bases numbered 11, after V lost 6 bases and J lost 7 bases. The CDR3 totals 14 residues. Germline assignment: CDR1 SNHLY and CDR2 FYNNEI.

The J gene is TRBJ2-3, the V gene TRBV7-2; TRBD1 aligns across 9 bases. Per germline, CDR1 SGHTA and CDR2 FQGNSA. Unmatched junction bases numbered 12, after V lost 1 base and J lost 10 bases. This CDR3 contains 16 residues. The CDR3 DNA reads TGTGCCAGCAGCTTAGGAGCCGGGACAGGGTCTCCGGCGCAGTATTTT. Its protein product is CASSLGAGTGSPAQYF.

Comment on this clone: At one end the junction does not follow the germline gene, possibly because of a read error. The chain uses TRBV7-9 and TRBJ2-5, with 8 bases aligning to TRBD2. The CDR3 spans 17 residues. The germline V gene has CDR1 SEHNR and CDR2 FQNEAQ (reference sequence). The CDR3 region has the DNA TGCGCCAGCAGCTTTCGGGGGGGAGGGCGGATGCAAGAGACCCAGTACTTC. As protein: CASSFRGGGRMQETQYF. The full variable domain, rest sourced from reference TRBV7-9 and TRBJ2-5, is DTGVSQNPRHKITKRGQNVTFRCDPISEHNRLYWYRQTLGQGPEFLTYFQNEAQLEKSRLLSDRFSAERPKGSFSTLEIQRTEQGDSAMYLCASSFRGGGRMQETQYFGPGTRLLVL.